The 30 T cell receptor beta chains listed next were all sequenced from one sample in a study of T cells in Graves' hyperthyroidism and ophthalmopathy. Amplification of TCR beta CDR3 regions was performed using RNA transcripts as template. The HTBI set primed first-round TCR CDR3 RT-PCR. TCRdb reanalysed the multiplex PCR reads using MiXCR and keeps one entry per CDR3 protein. The sample contains 270,000 or so distinct CDR3 sequences, about 16% of which appear only once. The sample was blood. These receptors were obtained from a woman between 50 and 59 years old with Graves' hyperthyroidism that later progressed to Graves' ophthalmopathy.

The V and J genes are TRBV11-2 and TRBJ2-1, with TRBD2 as a possible D gene (7 bases). V was shortened by 6 bases and J by 8 bases, with 17 bases between the two germline ends. The CDR3 spans 14 residues. The germline V gene has CDR1 SGHAT and CDR2 FQNNGV. The CDR3 bases are TGTGCCAGCAGGGGGGGGGGGGCGGTCTATGAGCAGTTCTTC. As protein: CASRGGGAVYEQFF.

This clonotype occurred many times. V is TRBV15 and J is TRBJ1-2, with D possibly being TRBD1 (5 bases). Germline-derived CDR1 and CDR2 are LNHNV and YYDKDF (reference sequence). The CDR3 runs to 16 residues. Trimming cost V 3 bases and J 1 base, with 15 bases left between them. CDR3 sequence (DNA): TGTGCCACCAGCAGCCACGGGGCAGGCGATAACTATGGCTACACCTTC. Protein: CATSSHGAGDNYGYTF.

The V gene is TRBV5-5, the J gene TRBJ1-2; D ambiguous. V dropped 1 base and J dropped 4 bases, with 11 bases sitting between them. Germline V lookup: CDR1 SGHKS, CDR2 YYEKEE (reference sequence). The CDR3 is made up of 14 amino acids. The CDR3 DNA reads as TGTGCCAGCAGCTTGAGCCAGGCCTTCTATGGCTACACCTTC. Translating it yields CASSLSQAFYGYTF.

In its sample, this clonotype was seen many times. The rearrangement links TRBV28 to TRBJ2-2; 8 positions match TRBD1. Per the germline V gene, CDR1 is MDHEN and CDR2 is SYDVKM. The CDR3 is 14 amino acids. After removal of 7 bases from V and 7 bases from J, the junction contained 8 bases not matched to a gene. CDR3 sequence: CASTMQGAGGELFF. DNA for the CDR3: TGTGCCAGCACTATGCAGGGGGCCGGCGGGGAGCTGTTTTTT.

This clonotype was observed at least ten times. This rearrangement joins TRBV6-7 to TRBJ1-5; the match to TRBD1 covers 9 bases. TRBV6-7 is flagged as an ORF with uncertain function. The CDR3 consists of 15 residues. With V trimmed by 2 bases and J by 7 bases, 6 bases remained unmatched. The CDR3 sequence is CASSYGDRAEQPQHF. The CDR3 DNA follows: TGTGCCAGCAGTTACGGGGACAGGGCTGAACAGCCCCAGCATTTT.

The table lists this clonotype with a few counts. The V gene is TRBV25-1, the J gene TRBJ1-1, with D possibly TRBD1 on 6 matching bases. V shed 3 bases and J shed 4 bases, with 9 bases lying between them. CDR1 and CDR2 (germline): MGHDK, SYGVNS. There are 13 residues in the CDR3. Written as DNA, the CDR3 is TGTGCCAGCAGTGAGGGGGGGGCCACTGAAGCTTTCTTT. Translating gives CASSEGGATEAFF.

This clonotype has at least ten counts. The chain couples TRBV2 to TRBJ1-1; D is undetermined. Trimming removed 1 base from V and 0 bases from J, with 6 bases in between. CDR1 is SNHLY, CDR2 FYNNEI, per germline. The CDR3 length is 14 residues. Here the CDR3 DNA reads TGTGCCAGCAGTGAAGGGGTCTTGAACACTGAAGCTTTCTTT. Protein: CASSEGVLNTEAFF.

This clonotype was observed at least ten times. This sequence joins TRBV20-1 and TRBJ1-2; 8 positions match TRBD1. V lost 6 bases to trimming and J lost 3 bases; unmatched junction nucleotides: 9. The CDR3 runs to 14 residues. Germline V gene lookup returns CDR1 DFQATT and CDR2 SNEGSKA (reference sequence). The CDR3 coding sequence is TGCAGTGCCGGGACAGGCCCTCTCCACTATGGCTACACCTTC. Amino acids: CSAGTGPLHYGYTF.

Note on this clonotype: A much more abundant neighbour one base away suggests this may be a read error. V and J are TRBV6-9 and TRBJ1-3; D unresolved. The length of the CDR3 is 16 residues. CDR1 is MNHGY and CDR2 is SVAAGI in the germline V gene. The CDR3 DNA follows: TGTGCCAGCAGTTTCCAGTGGATGGGCTCTGGAAACGCCATATATTTT. It is translated as CASSFQWMGSGNAIYF.

V and J are TRBV18 and TRBJ2-2, with 10 nucleotides matching TRBD2. Trimming at V came to 0 bases and at J to 4 bases, leaving 5 bases not matched to a gene. The CDR3 extends over 17 amino acids. CDR1 is KGHSH and CDR2 is LQKENI in the germline V gene. This chain's CDR3 is CASSPPKAGGSTGELFF. The CDR3 DNA is TGTGCCAGCTCACCACCGAAAGCGGGAGGGAGCACCGGGGAGCTGTTTTTT.

This clonotype was observed at least ten times. The rearrangement uses TRBV6-1 and TRBJ1-2; tentatively, D is TRBD1 (6 bases). The germline V and J ends were trimmed by 1 base and 4 bases, with 16 bases remaining between them. The CDR3 runs 16 residues. CDR1 and CDR2 from the germline V gene are MNHNS and SASEGT. The CDR3 region is CASSEVWQGNSYGYTF. The CDR3 region has the DNA TGTGCCAGCAGTGAAGTATGGCAGGGGAACTCCTATGGCTACACCTTC.

This clonotype was counted at least ten times. V gene TRBV18 combines with J gene TRBJ2-1; TRBD1 might be the D (5 bases). The CDR3 contains 14 residues. Germline V gives CDR1 KGHSH, CDR2 LQKENI. Trimming took off 2 bases at V and 5 bases at J, with 10 bases between the two ends. The CDR3 nucleotides are TGTGCCAGCTCACCAAGGGGCACCGACAATGAGCAGTTCTTC. Translation: CASSPRGTDNEQFF.

The J gene is TRBJ2-7, the V gene TRBV2, with 9 positions matching TRBD2. Looked up from germline, CDR1 is SNHLY and CDR2 is FYNNEI. CDR3 length: 15 residues. V trimming: 5 bases; J trimming: 3 bases; junction bases outside the gene matches: 8. The CDR3 reads CASSPLSGGNYEQYF. CDR3 DNA: TGTGCCAGCAGTCCCCTTAGCGGGGGAAACTACGAGCAGTACTTC. The whole variable domain, remainder taken from reference TRBV2 and TRBJ2-7, is EPEVTQTPSHQVTQMGQEVILRCVPISNHLYFYWYRQILGQKVEFLVSFYNNEISEKSEIFDDQFSVERPDGSNFTLKIRSTKLEDSAMYFCASSPLSGGNYEQYFGPGTRLTVT.

This clonotype has a count of ten or more. J is TRBJ2-7 and V is TRBV3-1; the D gene is possibly TRBD2 (5 bases). CDR3 size: 14 residues. From germline, CDR1 is LGHDT and CDR2 YNNKEL (reference sequence). V lost 3 bases, J lost 3 bases, and 12 bases lay in between. CDR3 nucleotide sequence: TGTGCCAGCAGCCAGAGCGGAGCAAACTACGAGCAGTACTTC. This gives the protein CASSQSGANYEQYF.

This clonotype has more than one count but fewer than ten. V and J are TRBV3-1 and TRBJ2-3, with D maybe TRBD2 (6 bases). Germline values: CDR1 LGHDT, CDR2 YNNKEL (reference sequence). The CDR3 length is 13 residues. The V and J ends lost 5 bases and 9 bases respectively, with 15 bases between them. This CDR3 is CASSSRDLGTQYF. The CDR3 DNA reads as TGTGCCAGCAGCAGCCGGGACTTGGGCACGCAGTATTTT.

This clonotype was seen repeatedly, ten times or more. The chain links TRBV12-3 or TRBV12-4 to TRBJ1-1; weak D call: TRBD1 (5 bases). V lost 2 bases and J 12 bases, leaving 13 bases between the germline ends. There are 12 residues in the CDR3. Here the CDR3 DNA reads TGTGCCAGCAGTTTAATATCAGGGATGCCTTTCTTT. Its translation: CASSLISGMPFF.

In DNA form, the CDR3 reads TGTGCCAGTAGTATAGATCAAACGGACGATGAGCAGTTCTTC. Translated, it gives CASSIDQTDDEQFF. The rearrangement uses TRBV19 and TRBJ2-1; no clear D gene. The CDR3 covers 14 residues. From germline, CDR1 is LNHDA and CDR2 SQIVND (reference sequence). Trimming pared 0 bases from V and 8 bases from J, leaving 11 bases between.

This clonotype was seen many times. This rearrangement joins TRBV7-9 to TRBJ1-2; the D gene is possibly TRBD1 (5 bases). CDR3 size: 15 residues. With 0 bases removed from V and 3 bases from J, the gap between germline ends came to 11 bases. Germline V lookup: CDR1 SEHNR, CDR2 FQNEAQ (reference sequence). The CDR3 DNA reads TGTGCCAGCAGCTTAGCGGAGGGGCCCTACTATGGCTACACCTTC. As protein: CASSLAEGPYYGYTF.

In its sample, this clonotype was seen many times. CDR3 DNA sequence: TGTGCCAGCAGGGGGATGGGCTACGAGCAGTACTTC. This codes for CASRGMGYEQYF. The chain uses TRBV27 and TRBJ2-7; D unresolved. Germline V lookup: CDR1 MNHEY, CDR2 SMNVEV (reference sequence). The V end was cut by 6 bases, the J end by 3 bases, with 9 bases between. The CDR3 covers 12 residues.

On this clonotype: No conserved phenylalanine or tryptophan ends this CDR3, so it is likely a read error. This chain uses TRBV28 with TRBJ1-5; perhaps TRBD1 as D (6 bases). The V gene lost 6 bases and the J gene lost 0 bases, with 9 bases spanning the gap. CDR3 size: 14 residues. Germline loops: CDR1 MDHEN, CDR2 SYDVKM. The CDR3 sequence: CASSGDNSNQPQHC. The CDR3 DNA is TGTGCCAGCAGCGGGGACAATAGCAATCAGCCCCAGCATTGT.

This clonotype was seen just once. A much larger clone sits a single nucleotide away, making a read error possible. The chain is built from TRBV5-1 and TRBJ1-4; 10 nucleotides align to TRBD1. The CDR3 extends over 14 amino acids. Germline V gene sequence: CDR1 SGHRS, CDR2 YFSETQ. CDR3 bases: TGCGCCAGCAACTTGACAGGGGGCAGTGAAAAACTGTTTTTT. Translation: CASNLTGGSEKLFF.

There are many counts of this clonotype. The V and J genes are TRBV28 and TRBJ2-1, with D possibly matching TRBD1 (6 bases). V shed 6 bases and J shed 0 bases, with 15 bases lying between them. Germline V lookup: CDR1 MDHEN, CDR2 SYDVKM. This CDR3 has 16 residues. Here the CDR3 reads CASRVGGTSSYNEQFF. The CDR3 DNA is TGTGCCAGCAGAGTAGGGGGTACTAGCTCCTACAATGAGCAGTTCTTC.

This clonotype was counted many times. The J gene is TRBJ2-5, the V gene TRBV2; 10 nucleotides line up with TRBD2. Germline CDR1 SNHLY, CDR2 FYNNEI. V lost 3 bases, J lost 6 bases, and 4 bases stayed unmatched. CDR3 length: 14 residues. CDR3 coding DNA: TGTGCCAGCAGTGAGTCTAGCGGGAGACAGACCCAGTACTTC. Protein product: CASSESSGRQTQYF.

This clonotype was seen many times. The chain combines TRBV24-1 with TRBJ2-5; TRBD2 aligns across 7 bases. Per the germline V gene, CDR1 is KGHDR and CDR2 is SFDVKD. The V gene end was trimmed by 5 bases and the J gene end by 4 bases; junction bases not matched to a gene: 9. The CDR3 is 15 residues long. CDR3 bases: TGTGCCACCAGTGCTGAGCGGGGCCGGGGAGAGACCCAGTACTTC. It translates to CATSAERGRGETQYF.

This chain uses TRBV12-3 or TRBV12-4 with TRBJ2-1; no reliable D call. This CDR3 is built from 15 residues. V lost 2 bases and J lost 0, with 8 bases in between. CDR3 bases: TGTGCCAGCAGTTTACGCCAGAGCTCCTACAATGAGCAGTTCTTC. It yields the protein CASSLRQSSYNEQFF.

This clonotype was seen at least ten times. The V gene is TRBV10-3, the J gene TRBJ2-1; 10 nucleotides line up with TRBD1. The CDR3 runs 15 residues. In germline, CDR1 is ENHRY, CDR2 SYGVKD. With V trimmed by 4 bases and J by 6 bases, 6 bases remained unmatched. The DNA of the CDR3 is TGTGCCATCAGTGTGGGGACAGGGGCGTCCAATGAGCAGTTCTTC. It translates to CAISVGTGASNEQFF.

In its sample, this clonotype was seen many times. The chain recombines TRBV20-1 with TRBJ2-5, with TRBD1 identical over 8 bases. Germline lookup yields CDR1 DFQATT and CDR2 SNEGSKA (reference sequence). After removal of 0 bases from V and 3 bases from J, the junction contained 6 bases not matched to a gene. There are 15 residues in the CDR3. This CDR3 is CSARDDGQGEETQYF. DNA for the CDR3: TGCAGTGCTAGAGATGACGGACAGGGCGAAGAGACCCAGTACTTC.

This clonotype was detected ten times or more. The chain links TRBV2 to TRBJ1-1, with unresolved D. The germline V gene has CDR1 SNHLY and CDR2 FYNNEI. This CDR3 is 13 amino acids long. V lost 4 bases and J lost 2, with 8 bases in between. The CDR3 DNA reads TGTGCCAGCAGTGTGGAGGGTAACACTGAAGCTTTCTTT. It translates to CASSVEGNTEAFF. Full variable domain (missing parts from reference TRBV2 and TRBJ1-1): EPEVTQTPSHQVTQMGQEVILRCVPISNHLYFYWYRQILGQKVEFLVSFYNNEISEKSEIFDDQFSVERPDGSNFTLKIRSTKLEDSAMYFCASSVEGNTEAFFGQGTRLTVV.

This clonotype came up a few times. A read error may produce the germline difference seen at one junction end. The chain couples TRBV18 to TRBJ2-1, with 8 bases lining up with TRBD2. The CDR3 consists of 17 residues. CDR1 is KGHSH, CDR2 LQKENI, per germline. The CDR3 region is CASSPPLASGLYNKQFF. Written as DNA, the CDR3 is TGTGCCAGCTCACCCCCGTTGGCTAGCGGGTTATACAATAAGCAGTTCTTC.

This clonotype was seen ten or more times. The rearrangement links TRBV12-3 or TRBV12-4 to TRBJ1-5; D may be TRBD1 (6 bases). The CDR3 sequence is 15 residues long. V lost 5 bases to trimming and J lost 2 bases, with 13 bases between them. The CDR3 is CASSQKGGGNQPQHF. The DNA of the CDR3 is TGTGCCAGCAGTCAAAAGGGGGGGGGCAATCAGCCCCAGCATTTT.